Reported below is one T cell receptor (beta chain). For sequencing, patients were chosen who had shown expansion of CD8+CD57+ cells by flow cytometry. This record belongs to a study of CD8+CD57+ T cells in acquired aplastic anemia. TCR beta VDJ and CDR3 profiles were obtained from a genomic DNA template. TCRdb re-called the reads through MiXCR, storing one row per CDR3 protein. The sample has 300,000 or so distinct CDR3 sequences; around three fifths are singletons. Trimming shortened V by 3 bases and J by 7 bases, and 10 bases separated the two germline ends. From germline, CDR1 is MGHRA and CDR2 YSYEKL. This CDR3 has 13 residues.

The source of this sequence is a human donor with aplastic anemia. V usage is TRBV4-1 and J usage is TRBJ1-5; D unclear. The sample taken for sequencing was sorted CD4+, CD8+, or CD8+CD57+ T cells (not recorded which) from PBMCs. In nucleotides, the CDR3 is TGCGCCAGCAGCCAGCTTGTCAGGCAGCCCCAGCATTTT. Translation: CASSQLVRQPQHF.